The TCR beta chain under discussion was sequenced for a study of blood T cell repertoires in COVID-19. CDR1 is DFQATT, CDR2 SNEGSKA, per germline (reference sequence). CDR3 length: 11 amino acids. V lost 5 bases and J lost 9, with 11 bases in between. Ages ranged from roughly 18 to 95 years, with residence in about 23 US areas. Participants were placed into cohorts based on the clinical history they reported. This clone occurred once. Here immunoSEQ multiplex PCR was the method, and the copy in TCRdb shows in-frame clones only, minus some. The data contain 360,000 or so clones, 88% of them singletons. This clonotype was obtained from a woman under 40 who had been exposed to COVID-19. Sequences were obtained from PBMCs or T cells enriched from blood (not recorded which). The chain joins TRBV20-1 to TRBJ2-1; D not certain. The CDR3 protein is CSAPDKTEQFF. The CDR3 nucleotides are TGCAGTGCTCCTGACAAAACTGAGCAGTTCTTC.